This TCR beta chain was retrieved from a study of blood T cells in healthy people across ages. The CDR3 consists of 15 residues. Germline V gives CDR1 SGHDT, CDR2 YYEEEE. Germline trimming cut 5 bases from V and 2 bases from J; bases unmatched to any gene: 10. A second PCR, run for roughly 7 to 11 cycles, used a sample-barcoded 5' primer plus a J-beta primer mix. MiXCR, applied by TCRdb to the 5' RACE reads, yields one record per CDR3 protein. The sample contains roughly 640,000 distinct CDR3 sequences, approximately 30% of which appear only once. This clonotype occurred many times. This TCR was sampled from a woman older than 75 in good health. V and J are TRBV5-6 and TRBJ2-7; TRBD2 matches 7 bases. The sequencing input was blood. As DNA, the CDR3 is TGTGCCAGCAGTTATGGCGGGGGAAGACCCTACGAGCAGTACTTC. Translating gives CASSYGGGRPYEQYF.